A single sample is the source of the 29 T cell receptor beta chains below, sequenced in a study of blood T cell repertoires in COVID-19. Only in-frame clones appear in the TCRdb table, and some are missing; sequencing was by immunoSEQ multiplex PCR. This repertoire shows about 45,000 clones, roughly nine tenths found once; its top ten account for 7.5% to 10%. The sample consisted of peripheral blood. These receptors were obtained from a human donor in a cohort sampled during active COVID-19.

CDR3 protein: CASSFPDRDYGYTF. In DNA form, the CDR3 reads TGCGCCAGCAGCTTTCCCGACAGGGACTATGGCTACACCTTC. The chain is built from TRBV5-1 and TRBJ1-2, with 7 bases matching TRBD1. Per germline, CDR1 SGHRS and CDR2 YFSETQ. The CDR3 runs to 14 residues. V lost 2 bases, J lost 3 bases, and 4 bases stayed unmatched.

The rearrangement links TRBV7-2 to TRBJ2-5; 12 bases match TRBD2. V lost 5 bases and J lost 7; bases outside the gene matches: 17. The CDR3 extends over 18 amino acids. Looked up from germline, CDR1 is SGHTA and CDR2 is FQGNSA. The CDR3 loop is CASSLSGGLAGGPRTQYF. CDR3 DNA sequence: TGTGCCAGCAGCCTAAGTGGGGGTCTAGCGGGGGGGCCCCGGACCCAGTACTTC.

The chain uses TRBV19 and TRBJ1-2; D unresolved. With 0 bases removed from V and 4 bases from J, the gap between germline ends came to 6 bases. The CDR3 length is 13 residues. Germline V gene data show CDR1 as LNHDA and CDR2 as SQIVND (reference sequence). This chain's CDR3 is CASSIDRSYGYTF. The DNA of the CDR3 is TGTGCCAGTAGTATAGACAGGTCCTATGGCTACACCTTC.

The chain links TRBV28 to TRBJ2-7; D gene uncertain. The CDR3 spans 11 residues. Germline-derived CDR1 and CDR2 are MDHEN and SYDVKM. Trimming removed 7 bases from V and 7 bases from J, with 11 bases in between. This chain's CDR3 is CASTSSREQYF. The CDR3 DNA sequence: TGTGCCAGCACCTCCTCGCGAGAGCAGTACTTC. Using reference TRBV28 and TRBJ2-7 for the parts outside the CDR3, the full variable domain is DVKVTQSSRYLVKRTGEKVFLECVQDMDHENMFWYRQDPGLGLRLIYFSYDVKMKEKGDIPEGYSVSREKKERFSLILESASTNQTSMYLCASTSSREQYFGPGTRLTVT.

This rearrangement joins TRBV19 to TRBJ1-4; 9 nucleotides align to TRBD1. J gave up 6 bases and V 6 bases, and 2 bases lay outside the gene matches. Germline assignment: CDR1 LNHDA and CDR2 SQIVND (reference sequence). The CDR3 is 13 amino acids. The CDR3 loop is CASSRDRDEKLFF. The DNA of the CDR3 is TGTGCCAGTAGCCGGGACAGGGATGAAAAACTGTTTTTT.

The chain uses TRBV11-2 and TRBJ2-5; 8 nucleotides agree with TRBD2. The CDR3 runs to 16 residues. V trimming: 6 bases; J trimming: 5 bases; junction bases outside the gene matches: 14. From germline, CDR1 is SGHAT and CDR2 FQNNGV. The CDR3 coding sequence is TGTGCCAGCAGTGCCGGGGGGGCGGGGCGGAGGGAGACCCAGTACTTC. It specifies CASSAGGAGRRETQYF. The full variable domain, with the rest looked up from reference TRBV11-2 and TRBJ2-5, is EAGVAQSPRYKIIEKRQSVAFWCNPISGHATLYWYQQILGQGPKLLIQFQNNGVVDDSQLPKDRFSAERLKGVDSTLKIQPAKLEDSAVYLCASSAGGAGRRETQYFGPGTRLLVL.

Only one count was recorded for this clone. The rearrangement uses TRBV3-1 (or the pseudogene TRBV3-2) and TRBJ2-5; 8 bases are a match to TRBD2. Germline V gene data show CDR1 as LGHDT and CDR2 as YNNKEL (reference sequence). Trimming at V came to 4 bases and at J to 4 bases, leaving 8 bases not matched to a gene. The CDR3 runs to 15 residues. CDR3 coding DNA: TGTGCCAGCAGCCCGACTTGGCTAGCGGGAGAGACCCAGTACTTC. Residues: CASSPTWLAGETQYF.

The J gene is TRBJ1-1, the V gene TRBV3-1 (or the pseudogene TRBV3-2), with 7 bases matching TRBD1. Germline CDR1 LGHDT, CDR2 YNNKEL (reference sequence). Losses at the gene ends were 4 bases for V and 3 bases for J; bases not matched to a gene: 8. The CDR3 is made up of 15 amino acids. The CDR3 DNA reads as TGTGCCAGCAGCCCCCGACAGGGCTCGGACACTGAAGCTTTCTTT. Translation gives CASSPRQGSDTEAFF.

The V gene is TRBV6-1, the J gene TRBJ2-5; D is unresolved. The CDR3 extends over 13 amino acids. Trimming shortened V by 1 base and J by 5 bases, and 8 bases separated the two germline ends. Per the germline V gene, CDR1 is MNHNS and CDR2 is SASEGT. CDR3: CASSEVTRETQYF. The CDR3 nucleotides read TGTGCCAGCAGTGAAGTGACTCGGGAGACCCAGTACTTC.

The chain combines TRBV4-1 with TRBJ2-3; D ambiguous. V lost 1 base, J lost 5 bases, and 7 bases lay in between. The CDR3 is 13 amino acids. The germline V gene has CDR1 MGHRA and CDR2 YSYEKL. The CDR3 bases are TGCGCCAGCAGCCAAGGGTACGGAGATACGCAGTATTTT. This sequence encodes CASSQGYGDTQYF.

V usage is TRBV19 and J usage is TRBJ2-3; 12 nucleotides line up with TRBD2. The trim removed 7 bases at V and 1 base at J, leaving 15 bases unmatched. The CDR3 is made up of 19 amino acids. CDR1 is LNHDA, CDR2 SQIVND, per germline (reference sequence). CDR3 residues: CASTASGLAGGPRTDTQYF. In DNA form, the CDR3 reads TGTGCCAGTACCGCTTCGGGGCTAGCGGGGGGGCCCCGCACAGATACGCAGTATTTT.

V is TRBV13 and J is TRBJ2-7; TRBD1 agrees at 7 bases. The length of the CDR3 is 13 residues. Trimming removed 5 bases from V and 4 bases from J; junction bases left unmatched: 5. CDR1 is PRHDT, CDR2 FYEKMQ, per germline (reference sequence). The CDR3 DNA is TGTGCCAGCAGCGTGGGGACAGAATACGAGCAGTACTTC. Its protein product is CASSVGTEYEQYF.

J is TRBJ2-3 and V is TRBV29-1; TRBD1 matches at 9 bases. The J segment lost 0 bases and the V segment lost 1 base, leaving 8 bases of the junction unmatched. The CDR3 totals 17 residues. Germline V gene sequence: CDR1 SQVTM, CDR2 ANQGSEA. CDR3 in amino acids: CSVEVPGTGLSTDTQYF. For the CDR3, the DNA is TGCAGCGTTGAAGTTCCCGGGACAGGGCTTAGCACAGATACGCAGTATTTT.

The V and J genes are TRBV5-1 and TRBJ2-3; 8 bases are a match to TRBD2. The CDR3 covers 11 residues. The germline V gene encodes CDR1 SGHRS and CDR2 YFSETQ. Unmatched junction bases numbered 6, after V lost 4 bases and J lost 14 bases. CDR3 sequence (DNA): TGCGCCAGCAGCGTTAGCGGGACGTGGTATTTT. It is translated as CASSVSGTWYF.

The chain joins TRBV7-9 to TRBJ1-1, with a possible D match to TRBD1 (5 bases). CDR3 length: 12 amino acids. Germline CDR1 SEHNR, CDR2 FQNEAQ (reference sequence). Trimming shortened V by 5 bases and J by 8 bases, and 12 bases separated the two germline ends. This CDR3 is CASSRLQGEAFF. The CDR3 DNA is TGTGCCAGCAGCCGACTTCAGGGAGAAGCTTTCTTT.

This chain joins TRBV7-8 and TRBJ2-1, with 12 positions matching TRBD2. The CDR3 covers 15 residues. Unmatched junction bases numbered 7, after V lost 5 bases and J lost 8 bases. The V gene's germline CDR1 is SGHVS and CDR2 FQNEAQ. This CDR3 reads CASSRRLAGVDEQFF. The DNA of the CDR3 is TGTGCCAGCAGCCGTAGACTAGCGGGGGTGGATGAGCAGTTCTTC.

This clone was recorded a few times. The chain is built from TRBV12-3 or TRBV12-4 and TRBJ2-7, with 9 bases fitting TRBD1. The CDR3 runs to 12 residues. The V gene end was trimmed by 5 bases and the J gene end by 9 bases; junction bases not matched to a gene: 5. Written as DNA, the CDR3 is TGTGCCAGCAGTCGGGACAGGGTCTTGCAGTACTTC. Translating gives CASSRDRVLQYF.

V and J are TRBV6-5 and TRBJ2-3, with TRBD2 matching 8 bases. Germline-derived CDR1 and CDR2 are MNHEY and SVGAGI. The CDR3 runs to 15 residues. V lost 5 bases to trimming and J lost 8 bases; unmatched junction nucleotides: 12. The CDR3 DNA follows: TGTGCCAGCAGTCGGACGGACCCCGCGGGAGGTACGCAGTATTTT. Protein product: CASSRTDPAGGTQYF.

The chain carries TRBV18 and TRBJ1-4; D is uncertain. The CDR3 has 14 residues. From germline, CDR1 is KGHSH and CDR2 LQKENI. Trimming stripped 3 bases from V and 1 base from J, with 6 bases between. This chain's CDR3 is CASSPQKTNEKLFF. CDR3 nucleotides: TGTGCCAGCTCACCTCAGAAAACTAATGAAAAACTGTTTTTT.

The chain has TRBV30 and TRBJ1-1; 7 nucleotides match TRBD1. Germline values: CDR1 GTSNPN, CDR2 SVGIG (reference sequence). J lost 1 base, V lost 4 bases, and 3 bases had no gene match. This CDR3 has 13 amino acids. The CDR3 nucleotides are TGTGCCTGGACCGGGACAGCGAACACTGAAGCTTTCTTT. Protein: CAWTGTANTEAFF.

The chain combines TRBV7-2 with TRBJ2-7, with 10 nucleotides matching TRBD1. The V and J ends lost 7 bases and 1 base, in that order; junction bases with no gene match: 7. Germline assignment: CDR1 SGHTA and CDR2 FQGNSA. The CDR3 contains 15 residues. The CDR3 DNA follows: TGTGCCAGCAACAACCGGGACAGGGGTTCCTACGAGCAGTACTTC. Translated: CASNNRDRGSYEQYF. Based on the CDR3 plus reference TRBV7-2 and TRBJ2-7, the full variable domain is GAGVSQSPSNKVTEKGKDVELRCDPISGHTALYWYRQSLGQGLEFLIYFQGNSAPDKSGLPSDRFSAERTGGSVSTLTIQRTQQEDSAVYLCASNNRDRGSYEQYFGPGTRLTVT.

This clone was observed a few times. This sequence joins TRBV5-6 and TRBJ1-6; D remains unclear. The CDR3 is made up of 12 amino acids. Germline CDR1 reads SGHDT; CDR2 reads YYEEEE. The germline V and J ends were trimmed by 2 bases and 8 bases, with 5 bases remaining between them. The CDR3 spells CASSFEDSPLHF. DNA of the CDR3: TGTGCCAGCAGCTTCGAGGATTCACCCCTCCACTTT.

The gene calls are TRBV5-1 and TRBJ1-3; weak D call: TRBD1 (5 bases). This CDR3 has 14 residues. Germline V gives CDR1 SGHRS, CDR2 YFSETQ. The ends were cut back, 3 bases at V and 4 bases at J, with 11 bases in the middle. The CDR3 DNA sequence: TGCGCCAGCAGCTCGGGGGGATCGGGAAACACCATATATTTT. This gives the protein CASSSGGSGNTIYF.

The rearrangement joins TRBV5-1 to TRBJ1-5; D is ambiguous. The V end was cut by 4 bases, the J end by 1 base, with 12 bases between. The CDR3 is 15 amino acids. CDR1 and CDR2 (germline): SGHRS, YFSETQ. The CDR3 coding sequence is TGCGCCAGCAGCCCTACAACGGGGAGCAATCAGCCCCAGCATTTT. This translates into CASSPTTGSNQPQHF.

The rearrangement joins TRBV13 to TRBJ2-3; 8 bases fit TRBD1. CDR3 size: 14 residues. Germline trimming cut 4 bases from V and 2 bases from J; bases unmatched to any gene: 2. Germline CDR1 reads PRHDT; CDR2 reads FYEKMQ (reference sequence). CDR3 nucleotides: TGTGCCAGCAGCTCGACAGGGGTCACAGATACGCAGTATTTT. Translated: CASSSTGVTDTQYF.

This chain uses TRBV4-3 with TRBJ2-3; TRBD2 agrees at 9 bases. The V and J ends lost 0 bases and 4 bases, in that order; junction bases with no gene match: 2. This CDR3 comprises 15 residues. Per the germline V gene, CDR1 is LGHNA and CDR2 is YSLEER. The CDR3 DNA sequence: TGCGCCAGCAGCCAAGATGCGGGGGGGGCAGATACGCAGTATTTT. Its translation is CASSQDAGGADTQYF.

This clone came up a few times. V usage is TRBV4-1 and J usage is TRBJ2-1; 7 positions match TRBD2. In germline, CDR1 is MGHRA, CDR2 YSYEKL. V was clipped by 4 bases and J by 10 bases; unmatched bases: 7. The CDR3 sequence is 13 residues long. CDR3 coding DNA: TGCGCCAGCAGCCCTAGCGGCCTCAGGGAGCAGTTCTTC. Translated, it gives CASSPSGLREQFF.

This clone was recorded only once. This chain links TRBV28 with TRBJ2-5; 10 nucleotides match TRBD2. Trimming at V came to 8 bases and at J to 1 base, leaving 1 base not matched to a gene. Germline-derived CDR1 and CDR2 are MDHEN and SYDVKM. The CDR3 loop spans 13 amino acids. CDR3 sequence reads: CASRTSGQETQYF. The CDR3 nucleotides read TGTGCCAGCCGGACTAGCGGCCAAGAGACCCAGTACTTC.

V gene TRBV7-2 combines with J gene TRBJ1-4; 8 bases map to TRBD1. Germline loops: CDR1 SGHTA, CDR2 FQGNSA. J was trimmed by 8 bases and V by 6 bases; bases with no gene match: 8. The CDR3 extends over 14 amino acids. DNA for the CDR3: TGTGCCAGCAGTCGGACAGGGCAAAGGGAAAAACTGTTTTTT. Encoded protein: CASSRTGQREKLFF. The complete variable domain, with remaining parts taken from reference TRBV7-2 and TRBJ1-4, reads GAGVSQSPSNKVTEKGKDVELRCDPISGHTALYWYRQSLGQGLEFLIYFQGNSAPDKSGLPSDRFSAERTGGSVSTLTIQRTQQEDSAVYLCASSRTGQREKLFFGSGTQLSVL.